These 3 T cell receptor beta chains were sequenced from one sample in a study of blood T cell repertoires in COVID-19. The repertoire was sequenced with immunoSEQ multiplex PCR; TCRdb's copy has only in-frame clones and lacks some. The top ten clones hold 1.3% of a sample with about 220,000 clones, around 83% of them seen once. Sequenced material: PBMCs or T cells enriched from blood (not recorded which). The receptors shown here come from a woman in her 40s with acute COVID-19.

For the CDR3, the DNA is TGTGCCATCAGGGACAGTGGTTCACCCCTCCACTTT. Its protein is CAIRDSGSPLHF. This chain uses TRBV10-3 with TRBJ1-6, with D possibly being TRBD1 (6 bases). V was cut by 6 bases and J by 9 bases, with 9 bases left in between. This CDR3 spans 12 amino acids. Germline CDR1 reads ENHRY; CDR2 reads SYGVKD.

V and J are TRBV7-2 and TRBJ1-1; D is unresolved. The CDR3 runs 14 residues. Trimming left V 3 bases short and J 4 bases short, with 12 bases between. Germline values: CDR1 SGHTA, CDR2 FQGNSA. The CDR3 DNA follows: TGTGCCAGCAGCTTCGGAGGGAGGTCCACTGAAGCTTTCTTT. It specifies CASSFGGRSTEAFF.

V gene TRBV29-1 combines with J gene TRBJ2-7, with a tentative D call TRBD2 (5 bases). CDR3 length: 12 amino acids. Deletions cut 7 bases from V and 6 bases from J, with 16 bases between. The germline V gene has CDR1 SQVTM and CDR2 ANQGSEA. CDR3 in amino acids: CSAGGSWAEQYF. DNA of the CDR3: TGCAGCGCTGGCGGGTCTTGGGCCGAGCAGTACTTC.